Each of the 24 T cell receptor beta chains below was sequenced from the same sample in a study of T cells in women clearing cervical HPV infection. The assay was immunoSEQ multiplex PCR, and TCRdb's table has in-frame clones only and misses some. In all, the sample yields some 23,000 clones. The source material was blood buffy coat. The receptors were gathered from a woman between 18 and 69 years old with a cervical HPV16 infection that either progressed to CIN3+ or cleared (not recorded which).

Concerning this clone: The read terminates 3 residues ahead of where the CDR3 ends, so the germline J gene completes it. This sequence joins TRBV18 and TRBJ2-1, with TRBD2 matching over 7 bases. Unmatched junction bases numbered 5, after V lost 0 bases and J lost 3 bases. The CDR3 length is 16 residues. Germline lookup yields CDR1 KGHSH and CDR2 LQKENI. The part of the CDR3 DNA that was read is TGTGCCAGCTCACCACCAACTCGGGGGGACTACAATGAG. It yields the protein CASSPPTRGDYNE. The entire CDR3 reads CASSPPTRGDYNEQFF.

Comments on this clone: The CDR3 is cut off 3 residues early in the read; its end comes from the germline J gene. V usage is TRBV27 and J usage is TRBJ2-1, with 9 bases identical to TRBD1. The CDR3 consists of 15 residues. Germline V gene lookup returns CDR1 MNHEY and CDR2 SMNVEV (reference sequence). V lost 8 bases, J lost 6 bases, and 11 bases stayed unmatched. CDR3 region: CASGTRDRAFNEQFF. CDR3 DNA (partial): TGTGCCAGCGGCACCCGGGACAGGGCATTCAATGAG.

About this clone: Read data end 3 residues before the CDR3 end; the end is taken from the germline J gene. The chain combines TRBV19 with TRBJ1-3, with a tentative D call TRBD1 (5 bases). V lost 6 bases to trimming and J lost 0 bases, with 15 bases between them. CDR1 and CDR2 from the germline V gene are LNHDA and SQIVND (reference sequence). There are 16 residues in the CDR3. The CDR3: CASRNLDDSSGNTIYF. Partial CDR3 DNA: TGTGCCAGTAGGAACCTCGACGACAGCTCTGGAAACACC.

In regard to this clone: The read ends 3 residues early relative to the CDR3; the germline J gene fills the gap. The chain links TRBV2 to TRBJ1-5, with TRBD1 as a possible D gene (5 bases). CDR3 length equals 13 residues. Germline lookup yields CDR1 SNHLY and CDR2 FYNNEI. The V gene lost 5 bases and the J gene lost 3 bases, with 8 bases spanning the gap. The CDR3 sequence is CASSWGVNQPQHF. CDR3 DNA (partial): TGTGCCAGCAGTTGGGGGGTCAATCAGCCC.

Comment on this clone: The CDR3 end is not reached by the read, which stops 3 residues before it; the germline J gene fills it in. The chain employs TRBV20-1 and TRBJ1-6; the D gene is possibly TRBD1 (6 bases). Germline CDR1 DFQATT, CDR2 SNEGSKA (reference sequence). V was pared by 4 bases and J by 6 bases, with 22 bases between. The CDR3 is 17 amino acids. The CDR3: CSAKRGARTVTNSPLHF. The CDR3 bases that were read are TGCAGTGCTAAACGCGGAGCCAGGACAGTAACTAATTCACCC.

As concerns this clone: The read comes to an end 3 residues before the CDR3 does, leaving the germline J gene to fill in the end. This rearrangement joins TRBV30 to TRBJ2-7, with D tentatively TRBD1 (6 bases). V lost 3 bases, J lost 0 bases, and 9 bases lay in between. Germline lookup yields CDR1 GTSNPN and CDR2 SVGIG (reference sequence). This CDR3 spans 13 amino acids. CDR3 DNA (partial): TGTGCCTGGAGACGACAGGCCTCCTACGAG. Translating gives CAWRRQASYE. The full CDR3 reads CAWRRQASYEQYF.

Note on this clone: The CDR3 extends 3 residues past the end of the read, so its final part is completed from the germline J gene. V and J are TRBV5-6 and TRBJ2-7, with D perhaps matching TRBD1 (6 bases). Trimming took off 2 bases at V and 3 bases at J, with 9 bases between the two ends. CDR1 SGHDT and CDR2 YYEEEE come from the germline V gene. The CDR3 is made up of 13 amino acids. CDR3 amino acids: CASSLGGDYEQYF. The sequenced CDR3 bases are TGTGCCAGCAGCTTAGGGGGAGACTACGAG.

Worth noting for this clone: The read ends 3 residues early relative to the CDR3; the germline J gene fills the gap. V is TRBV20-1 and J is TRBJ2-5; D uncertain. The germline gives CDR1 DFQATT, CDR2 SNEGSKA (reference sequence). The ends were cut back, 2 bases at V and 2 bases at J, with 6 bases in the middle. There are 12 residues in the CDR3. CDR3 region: CSARYRQETQYF. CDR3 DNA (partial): TGCAGTGCTAGATACAGACAAGAGACC.

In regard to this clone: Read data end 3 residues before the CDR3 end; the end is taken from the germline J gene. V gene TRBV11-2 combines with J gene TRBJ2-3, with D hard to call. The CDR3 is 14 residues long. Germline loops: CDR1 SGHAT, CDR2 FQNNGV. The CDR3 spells CASSLDRERLAQYF. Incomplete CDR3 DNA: TGTGCCAGCAGCTTAGATAGAGAGCGCCTTGCG. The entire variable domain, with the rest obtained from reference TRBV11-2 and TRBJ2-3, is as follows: EAGVAQSPRYKIIEKRQSVAFWCNPISGHATLYWYQQILGQGPKLLIQFQNNGVVDDSQLPKDRFSAERLKGVDSTLKIQPAKLEDSAVYLCASSLDRERLAQYFGPGTRLTVL.

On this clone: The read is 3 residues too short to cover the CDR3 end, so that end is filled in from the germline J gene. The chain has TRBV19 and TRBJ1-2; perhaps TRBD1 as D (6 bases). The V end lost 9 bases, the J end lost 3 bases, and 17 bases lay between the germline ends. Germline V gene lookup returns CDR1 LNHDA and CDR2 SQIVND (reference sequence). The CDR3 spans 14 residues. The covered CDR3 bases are TGTGCCAGCACGAAGACAGGTCACTACTATGGC. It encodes CASTKTGHYYG. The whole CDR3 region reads CASTKTGHYYGYTF.

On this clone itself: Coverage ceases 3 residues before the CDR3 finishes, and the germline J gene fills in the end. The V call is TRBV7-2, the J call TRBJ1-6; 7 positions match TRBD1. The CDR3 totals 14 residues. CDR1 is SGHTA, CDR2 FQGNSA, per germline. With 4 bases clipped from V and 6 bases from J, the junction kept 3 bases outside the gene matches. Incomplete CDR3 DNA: TGTGCCAGCAGCTCGGGACAGCCTAATTCACCC. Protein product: CASSSGQPNSP. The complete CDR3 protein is CASSSGQPNSPLHF.

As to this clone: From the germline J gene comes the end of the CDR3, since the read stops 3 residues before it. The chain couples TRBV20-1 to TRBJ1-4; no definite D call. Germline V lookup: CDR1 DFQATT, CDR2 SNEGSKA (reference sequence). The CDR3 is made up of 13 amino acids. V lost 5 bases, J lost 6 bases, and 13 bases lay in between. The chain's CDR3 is CSASVATYEKLFF. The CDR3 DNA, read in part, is TGCAGTGCTTCAGTGGCCACCTATGAAAAA.

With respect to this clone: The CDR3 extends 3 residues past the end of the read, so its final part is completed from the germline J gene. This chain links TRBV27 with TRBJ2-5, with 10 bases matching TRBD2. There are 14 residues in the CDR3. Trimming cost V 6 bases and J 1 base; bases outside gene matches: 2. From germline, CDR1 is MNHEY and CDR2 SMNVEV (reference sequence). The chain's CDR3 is CASRRTSGQETQYF. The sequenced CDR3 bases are TGTGCCAGCAGACGGACTAGCGGCCAAGAGACC.

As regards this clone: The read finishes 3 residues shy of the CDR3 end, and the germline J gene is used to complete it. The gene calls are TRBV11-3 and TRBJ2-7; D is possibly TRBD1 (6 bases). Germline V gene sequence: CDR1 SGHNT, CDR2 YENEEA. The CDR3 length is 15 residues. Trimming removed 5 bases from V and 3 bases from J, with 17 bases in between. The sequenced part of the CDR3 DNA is TGTGCCAGCAGCCTAACGTCAGGGGCAGACTACGAG. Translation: CASSLTSGADYE. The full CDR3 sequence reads CASSLTSGADYEQYF.

CDR3 DNA, as far as it was read: TGTGCCAGCAGTCTCCTATCGACAGGGAGGTACGAG. Residues: CASSLLSTGRYE. The whole CDR3 sequence is CASSLLSTGRYEQYF. The chain links TRBV27 to TRBJ2-7; D perhaps matches TRBD1 (7 bases). The sequenced fragment ends 3 residues before the CDR3 boundary, so the rest is inferred from the germline J gene. Looked up from germline, CDR1 is MNHEY and CDR2 is SMNVEV (reference sequence). The CDR3 loop spans 15 amino acids. Trimming took 5 bases from V and 4 from J, leaving 18 bases between them.

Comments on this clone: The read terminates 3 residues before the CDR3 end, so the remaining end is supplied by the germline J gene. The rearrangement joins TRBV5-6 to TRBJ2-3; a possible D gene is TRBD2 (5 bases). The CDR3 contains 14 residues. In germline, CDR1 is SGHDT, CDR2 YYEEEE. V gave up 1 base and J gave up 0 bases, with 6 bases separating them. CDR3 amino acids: CASSLSGSTDTQYF. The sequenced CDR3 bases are TGTGCCAGCAGCTTGAGCGGTAGCACAGATACG.

The CDR3 protein is CASSLALLDTQYF. The sequenced CDR3 bases are TGTGCCAGCAGCTTAGCCCTCCTAGATACG. The rearrangement links TRBV11-2 to TRBJ2-3; D call uncertain. The read halts 3 residues ahead of the CDR3 end, with the missing end drawn from the germline J gene. The ends were cut back, 1 base at V and 5 bases at J, with 7 bases in the middle. The CDR3 length is 13 residues. Germline V gene sequence: CDR1 SGHAT, CDR2 FQNNGV.

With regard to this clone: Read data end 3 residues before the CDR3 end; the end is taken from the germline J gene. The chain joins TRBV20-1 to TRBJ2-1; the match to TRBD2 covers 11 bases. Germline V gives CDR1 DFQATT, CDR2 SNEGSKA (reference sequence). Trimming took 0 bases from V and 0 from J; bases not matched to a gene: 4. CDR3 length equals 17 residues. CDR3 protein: CSARDLAGGPSYNEQFF. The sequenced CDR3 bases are TGCAGTGCTAGAGATCTAGCGGGGGGACCCTCCTACAATGAG.

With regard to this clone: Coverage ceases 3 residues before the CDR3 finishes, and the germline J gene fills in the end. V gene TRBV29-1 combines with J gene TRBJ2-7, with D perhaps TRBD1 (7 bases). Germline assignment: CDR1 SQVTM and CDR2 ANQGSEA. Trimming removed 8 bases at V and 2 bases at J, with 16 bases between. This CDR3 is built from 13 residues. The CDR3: CSCRGAEAYEQYF. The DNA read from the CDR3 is TGCAGCTGCAGGGGGGCGGAGGCCTACGAG.

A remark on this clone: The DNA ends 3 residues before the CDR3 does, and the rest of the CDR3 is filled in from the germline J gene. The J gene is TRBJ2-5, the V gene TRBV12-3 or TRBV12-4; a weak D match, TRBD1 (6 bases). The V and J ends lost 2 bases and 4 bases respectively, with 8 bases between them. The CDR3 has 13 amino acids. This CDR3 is CASSLLGAETQYF. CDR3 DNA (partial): TGTGCCAGCAGTTTATTGGGGGCAGAGACC.

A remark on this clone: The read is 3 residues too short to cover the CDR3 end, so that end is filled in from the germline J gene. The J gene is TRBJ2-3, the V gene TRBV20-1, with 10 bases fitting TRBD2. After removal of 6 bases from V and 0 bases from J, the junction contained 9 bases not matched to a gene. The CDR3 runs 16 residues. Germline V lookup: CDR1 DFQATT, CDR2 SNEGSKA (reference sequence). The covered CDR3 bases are TGCAGTGCCCGGCTAGCGGGGGTAGCTAGCACAGATACG. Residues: CSARLAGVASTDT. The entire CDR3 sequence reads CSARLAGVASTDTQYF.

Partial CDR3 DNA: TGCAGTGCTAAGGGAGCGGGAGGGCCGGAAGGCGAG. Translating gives CSAKGAGGPEGE. The CDR3, in full, reads CSAKGAGGPEGEQYF. J is TRBJ2-7 and V is TRBV20-1; TRBD2 matches 10 bases. The read gets to within 3 residues of the CDR3 end, and the germline J gene fills in the rest. V was pared by 4 bases and J by 6 bases, with 12 bases of the junction left unmatched. This CDR3 is built from 15 residues. Looked up from germline, CDR1 is DFQATT and CDR2 is SNEGSKA (reference sequence).

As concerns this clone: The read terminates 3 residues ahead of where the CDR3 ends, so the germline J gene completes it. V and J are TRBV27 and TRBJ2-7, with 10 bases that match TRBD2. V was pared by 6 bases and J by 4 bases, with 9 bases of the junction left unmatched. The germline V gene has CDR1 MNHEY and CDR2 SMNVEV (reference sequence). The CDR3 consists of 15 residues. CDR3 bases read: TGTGCCAGCAGCTTAGCGGGAGGATCCCATTACGAG. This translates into CASSLAGGSHYE. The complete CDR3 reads CASSLAGGSHYEQYF.

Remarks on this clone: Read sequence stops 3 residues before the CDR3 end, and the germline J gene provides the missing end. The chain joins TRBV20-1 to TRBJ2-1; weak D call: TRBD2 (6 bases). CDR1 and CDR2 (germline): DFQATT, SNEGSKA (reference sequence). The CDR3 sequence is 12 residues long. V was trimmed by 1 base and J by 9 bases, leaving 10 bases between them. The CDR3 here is CSARARGGEQFF. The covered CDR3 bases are TGCAGTGCTAGAGCTAGGGGAGGTGAG.